This TCR beta chain stems from a study of beta chain features in type 1 diabetes. Findings and limits, study-wide: PCR might preferentially amplify shorter templates, equally in patients and controls. Moderate yet significant TCRB CDR3 shortening was seen in Type 1 diabetes patients in all four CD4+ subsets. Researchers reported that naive, central memory and Treg TCRB repertoires appeared more similar in patients than in healthy donors.

Expressed TCRB transcripts were sequenced after all isolated RNA was converted to cDNA. Method: immunoSEQ multiplex PCR; TCRdb's copy keeps in-frame clones and lacks some. Seen here are about 260,000 clones, about 24% observed once, and the top ten hold 0.012%. The CDR3 covers 16 residues. Germline loops: CDR1 LNHDA, CDR2 SQIVND (reference sequence). The germline V and J ends were trimmed by 3 bases and 1 base, with 15 bases remaining between them. As for this clone: Its matching antigen is unknown.

Averaging approximately 120 mL, one heparinised blood draw came from each individual donor. Sorting that relied on CD45RO/CCR7/CD25/CD127/CD95/CD27 yielded CD4+ naive, central memory, regulatory and stem cell-like memory cells. This TCR derives from a woman in her 30s with type 1 diabetes. The chain has TRBV19 and TRBJ1-2, with D maybe TRBD1 (5 bases). Material for sequencing was naive CD4+ T cells from blood. The CDR3 nucleotides read TGTGCCAGTAGTATTCGTACAGGCGATTTTAACTATGGCTACACCTTC. It translates to CASSIRTGDFNYGYTF.